Each of the 13 T cell receptor beta chains below was sequenced from the same sample in a study of blood T cell repertoires in COVID-19. TCRdb's copy holds only in-frame clones and misses some; the assay was immunoSEQ multiplex PCR. The sample has hundreds of thousands of clones; around 91% are singletons. The specimen was PBMCs or T cells enriched from blood (not recorded which). These receptors were collected from a woman in her thirties or forties who had recovered from COVID-19.

The genes are TRBV10-3 and TRBJ1-2, with 10 positions matching TRBD1. The germline gives CDR1 ENHRY, CDR2 SYGVKD. J was trimmed by 4 bases and V by 6 bases; bases with no gene match: 2. The CDR3 runs 13 residues. CDR3 sequence reads: CAIRGTGAYGYTF. Written as DNA, the CDR3 is TGTGCCATCAGGGGGACAGGGGCCTATGGCTACACCTTC.

The chain recombines TRBV6-1 with TRBJ2-7; D possibly corresponds to TRBD1 (5 bases). There are 15 residues in the CDR3. CDR1 is MNHNS and CDR2 is SASEGT in the germline V gene. Trimming removed 2 bases from V and 2 bases from J, with 13 bases in between. The CDR3 loop reads CASSEFSTGAYEQYF. DNA for the CDR3: TGTGCCAGCAGTGAATTCTCTACAGGCGCCTACGAGCAGTACTTC.

A note on this clone: Other DNA sequences in the sample encode the same CDR3. The chain employs TRBV9 and TRBJ2-7, with 7 positions matching TRBD1. The germline gives CDR1 SGDLS, CDR2 YYNGEE. This CDR3 is built from 14 residues. Trimming took 0 bases from V and 2 from J; bases not matched to a gene: 2. The CDR3 loop is CASSVGQGPYEQYF. The CDR3 nucleotides are TGTGCCAGCAGCGTAGGACAGGGCCCCTACGAGCAGTACTTC.

V and J are TRBV28 and TRBJ2-5, with 11 bases that match TRBD1. The CDR3 loop spans 16 amino acids. Germline V CDR1 and CDR2: MDHEN, SYDVKM. V was clipped by 3 bases and J by 5 bases; unmatched bases: 8. As DNA, the CDR3 is TGTGCCAGCAGTTTCGGACAGGGGGCCGTCTGGGAGACCCAGTACTTC. It translates to CASSFGQGAVWETQYF.

The chain couples TRBV19 to TRBJ2-1; 7 bases align to TRBD1. Germline CDR1 LNHDA, CDR2 SQIVND (reference sequence). Trimming cost V 10 bases and J 8 bases; bases outside gene matches: 14. The CDR3 has 14 residues. CDR3 sequence (DNA): TGTGCCACCCAAACAGGGGCGCAGGGAGATGAGCAGTTCTTC. Translation: CATQTGAQGDEQFF.

The count of this clone is one. CDR3: CRPGEGDAFF. The CDR3 DNA sequence: TGCAGGCCCGGGGAGGGTGACGCTTTCTTT. The rearrangement uses TRBV20-1 and TRBJ1-1; no firm D call. Germline V lookup: CDR1 DFQATT, CDR2 SNEGSKA (reference sequence). The CDR3 has 10 residues.

This chain connects TRBV9 to TRBJ1-6, with 8 bases matching TRBD1. V lost 4 bases to trimming and J lost 6 bases; unmatched junction nucleotides: 9. The CDR3 totals 16 residues. Germline lookup yields CDR1 SGDLS and CDR2 YYNGEE. The CDR3 DNA is TGTGCCAGCAGCTTCTCGACAGGGGCGGTTAATTCACCCCTCCACTTT. The encoded protein is CASSFSTGAVNSPLHF.

The gene calls are TRBV5-4 and TRBJ2-2; TRBD1 might be the D (5 bases). Trimming removed 6 bases from V and 2 bases from J, with 8 bases in between. This CDR3 contains 13 residues. From germline, CDR1 is SGHNT and CDR2 YYREEE (reference sequence). The CDR3 bases are TGTGCCAGCAAGGGGTACAACACCGGGGAGCTGTTTTTT. Translation gives CASKGYNTGELFF.

The chain has TRBV18 and TRBJ2-7; possible D gene TRBD1, 6 bases. The CDR3 spans 13 residues. V was cut by 6 bases and J by 7 bases, with 16 bases left in between. The germline V gene has CDR1 KGHSH and CDR2 LQKENI. The CDR3 region has the DNA TGTGCCAGCTCTCAGGACAGTCTAGGGGAGCAGTACTTC. It specifies CASSQDSLGEQYF.

This chain uses TRBV23-1 with TRBJ1-2, with no clear D. TRBV23-1 is placed among ORFs of uncertain function. V shed 6 bases and J shed 0 bases, with 20 bases lying between them. The CDR3 is made up of 17 amino acids. CDR3 in DNA: TGCGCCAGCAGCCGTCCCAGTCGGACGGGAGCTAACTATGGCTACACCTTC. This codes for CASSRPSRTGANYGYTF.

Comments on this clone: The sample has other DNA sequences that encode this CDR3 too. The rearrangement joins TRBV27 to TRBJ2-7; TRBD1 matches at 8 bases. The CDR3 runs to 14 residues. Germline V CDR1 and CDR2: MNHEY, SMNVEV (reference sequence). Losses at the gene ends were 5 bases for V and 2 bases for J; bases not matched to a gene: 5. The CDR3 loop is CASSHRDRTYEQYF. The CDR3 DNA reads TGTGCCAGCAGTCATCGGGACAGGACCTACGAGCAGTACTTC.

This chain connects TRBV7-2 to TRBJ2-1; D perhaps matches TRBD1 (6 bases). CDR1 is SGHTA, CDR2 FQGNSA, per germline. V was trimmed by 5 bases and J by 4 bases, leaving 9 bases between them. CDR3 size: 13 residues. CDR3 DNA: TGTGCCAGCAGCACCGGACAGTACAATGAGCAGTTCTTC. This encodes CASSTGQYNEQFF.

In nucleotides, the CDR3 is TGTGCCAGCAGCCAAGAGAAGAGTTCTGGAAACACCATATATTTT. Amino acids: CASSQEKSSGNTIYF. V is TRBV16 and J is TRBJ1-3; D unresolved. V was pared by 2 bases and J by 1 base, with 9 bases between. Germline CDR1 reads KGHSY; CDR2 reads FQNENV. CDR3 length: 15 amino acids.